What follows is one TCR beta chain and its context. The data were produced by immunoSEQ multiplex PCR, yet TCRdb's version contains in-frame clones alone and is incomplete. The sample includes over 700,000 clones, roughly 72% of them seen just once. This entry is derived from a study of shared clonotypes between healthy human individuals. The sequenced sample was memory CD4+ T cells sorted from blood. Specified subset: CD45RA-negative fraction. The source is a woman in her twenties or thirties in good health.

The CDR3 spells CASTKAGGAYEQYF. The CDR3 region has the DNA TGTGCCAGCACCAAGGCGGGGGGCGCGTACGAGCAGTACTTC. The chain couples TRBV28 to TRBJ2-7, with 8 positions matching TRBD2. Losses at the gene ends were 7 bases for V and 4 bases for J; bases not matched to a gene: 9. Germline CDR1 is MDHEN and CDR2 is SYDVKM. The CDR3 totals 14 residues. The whole variable domain, remainder taken from reference TRBV28 and TRBJ2-7, is DVKVTQSSRYLVKRTGEKVFLECVQDMDHENMFWYRQDPGLGLRLIYFSYDVKMKEKGDIPEGYSVSREKKERFSLILESASTNQTSMYLCASTKAGGAYEQYFGPGTRLTVT.